This TCR beta chain was sequenced in a study of shared clonotypes between healthy human individuals. Libraries were prepared by immunoSEQ multiplex PCR; TCRdb keeps only in-frame clonotypes and omits some of them. The table records fewer than 1.8 million clones, about 98.5% of them present only once. The CDR3 runs to 18 residues. The germline V gene encodes CDR1 SNHLY and CDR2 FYNNEI. With V trimmed by 5 bases and J by 0 bases, 12 bases remained unmatched. Sequencing was carried out using naive CD4+ T cells sorted from blood. As for subset: CD45RA+ positively selected. The clonotype originates from a man between 25 and 39 years old in good health. The chain links TRBV2 to TRBJ2-3, with 9 bases aligning to TRBD2. The CDR3 protein is CASSRPGGRGASTDTQYF. The CDR3 coding sequence is TGTGCCAGCAGTAGGCCGGGCGGGAGGGGGGCAAGCACAGATACGCAGTATTTT.